This record looks at one TCR beta chain sequence and its context. This entry is derived from a study of T cell responses to AZD1222 COVID-19 vaccine. Samples with a second dose at about 4 or about 12 weeks were pooled together. The assay was immunoSEQ multiplex PCR, and TCRdb's table has in-frame clones only and misses some. The sample consists of fewer than 30,000 clones, approximately 90% of them appearing once. Sequenced here: peripheral blood, sampled 28 days after the second AZD1222 dose. This receptor was identified in an adult who received the AZD1222 COVID-19 vaccine.

This CDR3 reads CASSPTTGVLVVGYTF. The CDR3 region has the DNA TGCGCCAGCAGCCCTACGACAGGTGTCTTAGTTGTGGGCTACACCTTC. V gene TRBV5-1 combines with J gene TRBJ1-2, with D possibly being TRBD1 (6 bases). CDR1 is SGHRS, CDR2 YFSETQ, per germline. CDR3 size: 16 residues. Trimming left V 4 bases short and J 8 bases short, with 24 bases between.